This TCR beta chain stems from a study of blood T cell repertoires in COVID-19. Study-level information: The United States, Italy and Spain provided the acute and convalescent COVID-19 samples. The cDNA or gDNA used as material had been derived from T cells, B-cell-depleted T cells, or PBMCs.

Data came from immunoSEQ multiplex PCR; TCRdb stores just in-frame clones and leaves some out. Among around 190,000 clones listed, about nine tenths were seen once. CDR1 is SNHLY, CDR2 FYNNEI, per germline. The V gene end was trimmed by 7 bases and the J gene end by 8 bases; junction bases not matched to a gene: 4. The CDR3 spans 13 residues. The sequenced material came from peripheral blood. The clonotype originates from a man younger than 35 who had recovered from COVID-19. The V and J genes are TRBV2 and TRBJ1-4; 10 nucleotides match TRBD1. CDR3 nucleotide sequence: TGTGCCAGCAACGGACAGGGGGTAGAAAAACTGTTTTTT. Its protein product is CASNGQGVEKLFF.